A selection of T cell receptor beta chains follows, all from one sample in a study of T-cell reconstitution after alpha-beta-depleted transplantation in children. TCRdb re-analysed the PCR reads in MiXCR, keeping a single row per CDR3 protein. The repertoire has 530,000 or so distinct CDR3 sequences, 25% to 30% of them found once; the top ten carry around a third. Sequences were derived from PBMCs, sampled before TCRalphabeta/CD19-depleted stem cell transplant. The receptors originated from a boy younger than two with Wiskott-Aldrich syndrome, due to receive a stem cell transplant. Each CDR3 is given with its conserved first and last residue. The D gene is left open where the match is weak. Some rows mark clone size as missing; the rest say once, few, many or name a class of expanded clone.

j_gene: TRBJ2-1
v_gene: TRBV12-3/TRBV12-4
d_gene: .
abundance: .
CDR3nt: TGTGCCAGCAGATACAATGAGCAGTTCTTC
CDR3aa: CASRYNEQFF

j_gene: TRBJ2-3
v_gene: TRBV5-1
d_gene: TRBD1
abundance: few
CDR3nt: TGTGCCAGCAGTTTAGGGACAGTCACAGATACGCAGTATTTT
CDR3aa: CASSLGTVTDTQYF

j_gene: TRBJ2-5
v_gene: TRBV5-1
d_gene: TRBD1
abundance: .
CDR3nt: TGCGCCAGCAGCTCGACAGGGTTGGAGACCCAGTACTTC
CDR3aa: CASSSTGLETQYF

j_gene: TRBJ2-7
v_gene: TRBV5-1
d_gene: TRBD2
abundance: .
CDR3nt: TGCGCCAGCAGCTTGAATATTCGGGGGGTTGGCGAGCAGTACTTC
CDR3aa: CASSLNIRGVGEQYF

j_gene: TRBJ2-3
v_gene: TRBV5-6
d_gene: .
abundance: .
CDR3nt: TGTGCCAGCAGCTGGGACCCGAGACAAGATACGCAGTATTTT
CDR3aa: CASSWDPRQDTQYF

j_gene: TRBJ2-5
v_gene: TRBV4-2
d_gene: TRBD1
abundance: .
CDR3nt: TGTGCCAGCAGCCATACAACAGGGGGGGAGACCCAGTACTTC
CDR3aa: CASSHTTGGETQYF

j_gene: TRBJ1-2
v_gene: TRBV10-3
d_gene: TRBD1
abundance: once
CDR3nt: TGTGCCATCAGGCCGGGACAGGGGGGTGGCTACACCTTC
CDR3aa: CAIRPGQGGGYTF

j_gene: TRBJ2-3
v_gene: TRBV29-1
d_gene: TRBD2
abundance: .
CDR3nt: TGCAGCATCAGCGGGAGGGCCACAGATACGCAGTATTTT
CDR3aa: CSISGRATDTQYF

j_gene: TRBJ2-1
v_gene: TRBV10-3
d_gene: .
abundance: once
CDR3nt: TGTGCCATCAGTTGTAGGTCTGCGGAGGTACTATCCCCTAACAATGAGCAGTTCTTC
CDR3aa: CAISCRSAEVLSPNNEQFF

j_gene: TRBJ2-5
v_gene: TRBV12-5
d_gene: TRBD2
abundance: .
CDR3nt: TGTGCTAGTGGTAACCCCCTAGCGGGAGTGTCAGAAGAGACCCAGTACTTC
CDR3aa: CASGNPLAGVSEETQYF

j_gene: TRBJ1-1
v_gene: TRBV15
d_gene: .
abundance: few
CDR3nt: TGTGCCACCAGCAGAGTCGATGAGGAAGCTTTCTTT
CDR3aa: CATSRVDEEAFF

j_gene: TRBJ2-1
v_gene: TRBV11-2
d_gene: .
abundance: .
CDR3nt: TGTGCCAGCAGCTTAGACATTTGGTTTGGGGCTTACAATGAGCAGTTCTTC
CDR3aa: CASSLDIWFGAYNEQFF

j_gene: TRBJ1-2
v_gene: TRBV19
d_gene: .
abundance: .
CDR3nt: TGTGCCAGTAGTATGACGGTGCTTAGTGGCTACACCTTC
CDR3aa: CASSMTVLSGYTF

j_gene: TRBJ2-7
v_gene: TRBV19
d_gene: TRBD2
abundance: few
CDR3nt: TGTGCCAGTAGTCGGACTAGCGGGAAGGCCTACGAGCAGTACTTC
CDR3aa: CASSRTSGKAYEQYF

j_gene: TRBJ1-5
v_gene: TRBV5-1
d_gene: .
abundance: .
CDR3nt: TGCGCCAGCAGACCGGTTAGCGATAGCAATCAGCCCCAGCATTTT
CDR3aa: CASRPVSDSNQPQHF

j_gene: TRBJ2-5
v_gene: TRBV3-1
d_gene: .
abundance: few
CDR3nt: TGTGCCAGCAGCCAAGATCGGAGGACCTTCCAAGAGACCCAGTACTTC
CDR3aa: CASSQDRRTFQETQYF

j_gene: TRBJ1-5
v_gene: TRBV20-1
d_gene: .
abundance: .
CDR3nt: TGCAGTGCTAGGTTAGGCAGAGGCAATCAGCCCCAGCATTTT
CDR3aa: CSARLGRGNQPQHF

j_gene: TRBJ2-1
v_gene: TRBV27
d_gene: .
abundance: .
CDR3nt: TGTGCCAGTAAACTAGGCCTGAGCTCCTACAATGAGCAGTTCTTC
CDR3aa: CASKLGLSSYNEQFF

j_gene: TRBJ2-3
v_gene: TRBV5-1
d_gene: .
abundance: .
CDR3nt: TGCGCCAGCAGCTTGAGGAAGGAACTCACAGATACGCAGTATTTT
CDR3aa: CASSLRKELTDTQYF

j_gene: TRBJ2-7
v_gene: TRBV11-2
d_gene: .
abundance: .
CDR3nt: TGTGCCAGCAGCCCACGTACTACATCCGAGCAGTACTTC
CDR3aa: CASSPRTTSEQYF

j_gene: TRBJ2-1
v_gene: TRBV25-1
d_gene: .
abundance: .
CDR3nt: TGTGCCAGCAGTCTACGGGACAACAATGAGCAGTTCTTC
CDR3aa: CASSLRDNNEQFF

j_gene: TRBJ1-4
v_gene: TRBV15
d_gene: TRBD1
abundance: .
CDR3nt: TGTGCCACCACCAGTGTCGCACCCCGGGACAGGGGTAGTAATGAAAAACTGTTTTTT
CDR3aa: CATTSVAPRDRGSNEKLFF

j_gene: TRBJ2-7
v_gene: TRBV7-8
d_gene: TRBD2
abundance: .
CDR3nt: TGTGCCAGCAGCTGGACTAGCGGGAGCGAGCAGTACTTC
CDR3aa: CASSWTSGSEQYF

j_gene: TRBJ2-7
v_gene: TRBV10-3
d_gene: TRBD2
abundance: few
CDR3nt: TGTGCCATCAGCTCCTTTAGCGGGATAAGGAACGAGCAGTACTTC
CDR3aa: CAISSFSGIRNEQYF

j_gene: TRBJ2-1
v_gene: TRBV5-1
d_gene: .
abundance: .
CDR3nt: TGCGCCAGCAGCCCGGGAAGGGACTCATCTCTGAGGAATGAGCAGTTCTTC
CDR3aa: CASSPGRDSSLRNEQFF

j_gene: TRBJ2-7
v_gene: TRBV11-2
d_gene: TRBD2
abundance: .
CDR3nt: TGTGCCAGCAGCTTCAAGATGGGTAAGAAGGGAGGGCCCACCTACGAGCAGTACTTC
CDR3aa: CASSFKMGKKGGPTYEQYF

j_gene: TRBJ2-7
v_gene: TRBV5-1
d_gene: TRBD2
abundance: .
CDR3nt: TGCGCCCAAACGGCTAGCGGGAGCCACGAGCAGTACTTC
CDR3aa: CAQTASGSHEQYF

j_gene: TRBJ1-4
v_gene: TRBV6-1
d_gene: TRBD1
abundance: .
CDR3nt: TGTGCCAGCAGGGGGGACAGCCTTACTCCAACTAATGAAAAACTGTTTTTT
CDR3aa: CASRGDSLTPTNEKLFF

j_gene: TRBJ2-1
v_gene: TRBV27
d_gene: .
abundance: .
CDR3nt: TGTGCCAGCAGTTTATTTCGCTTCGGACAGACCAATGAGCAGTTCTTC
CDR3aa: CASSLFRFGQTNEQFF

j_gene: TRBJ2-7
v_gene: TRBV7-9
d_gene: .
abundance: .
CDR3nt: TGTGCCAGCAGCCCGACAGAAACACTACGGTCCGAGCAGTACTTC
CDR3aa: CASSPTETLRSEQYF

j_gene: TRBJ1-2
v_gene: TRBV20-1
d_gene: .
abundance: .
CDR3nt: TGCAGTGCTAGAGATGGTCGCGGACAGACTAACTATGGCTACACCTTC
CDR3aa: CSARDGRGQTNYGYTF

j_gene: TRBJ2-7
v_gene: TRBV27
d_gene: TRBD2
abundance: .
CDR3nt: TGTGCCAGTCGATCCGGGACTAGACTACGAGAGCAGTACTTC
CDR3aa: CASRSGTRLREQYF

j_gene: TRBJ2-1
v_gene: TRBV6-1
d_gene: .
abundance: .
CDR3nt: TGTGCCAGCAGTCTGACGCTTTCCTACAATGAGCAGTTCTTC
CDR3aa: CASSLTLSYNEQFF

j_gene: TRBJ1-2
v_gene: TRBV6-6
d_gene: .
abundance: few
CDR3nt: TGTGCCAGCTCTCAGGGAGCTTATGGCTACACCTTC
CDR3aa: CASSQGAYGYTF

j_gene: TRBJ1-2
v_gene: TRBV3-1
d_gene: .
abundance: many
CDR3nt: TGTGCCAGCAGCCAAGACCTGGTGTCTGGCTACACCTTC
CDR3aa: CASSQDLVSGYTF

j_gene: TRBJ2-3
v_gene: TRBV20-1
d_gene: .
abundance: .
CDR3nt: TGCAGTGCTAGTCGGGCAATCACAGATACGCAGTATTTT
CDR3aa: CSASRAITDTQYF

j_gene: TRBJ2-2
v_gene: TRBV24-1
d_gene: .
abundance: .
CDR3nt: TGTGCCACGGAAGACGGAGGAACGACCGGGGAGCTGTTTTTT
CDR3aa: CATEDGGTTGELFF

j_gene: TRBJ2-7
v_gene: TRBV28
d_gene: .
abundance: .
CDR3nt: TGTGCCAGCAGTTTATACCTGGGTAAGGAAGAGCAGTACTTC
CDR3aa: CASSLYLGKEEQYF

j_gene: TRBJ2-1
v_gene: TRBV7-8
d_gene: TRBD2
abundance: .
CDR3nt: TGTGCCAGCAGCTTCGGGCGGGAGGGCCGTTCCTACAATGAGCAGTTCTTC
CDR3aa: CASSFGREGRSYNEQFF

j_gene: TRBJ2-5
v_gene: TRBV5-1
d_gene: TRBD1
abundance: few
CDR3nt: TGCGCCAGCAGCCCGGACAGGGGCGCACAAGAGACCCAGTACTTC
CDR3aa: CASSPDRGAQETQYF

j_gene: TRBJ2-7
v_gene: TRBV5-1
d_gene: .
abundance: many
CDR3nt: TGCGCCAGCAGCCTGGACCGAAACTACGAGCAGTACTTC
CDR3aa: CASSLDRNYEQYF

j_gene: TRBJ1-2
v_gene: TRBV28
d_gene: .
abundance: .
CDR3nt: TGTGCCAGCAGTTTATGGGGGACATATGGCTACACCTTC
CDR3aa: CASSLWGTYGYTF

j_gene: TRBJ2-1
v_gene: TRBV6-7
d_gene: TRBD2
abundance: .
CDR3nt: TGTGCCAGCAGTTACGAACTCGGGCTAGCGGGAGGCCCGGGTATAGACAATGAGCAGTTCTTC
CDR3aa: CASSYELGLAGGPGIDNEQFF

j_gene: TRBJ2-7
v_gene: TRBV20-1
d_gene: TRBD2
abundance: few
CDR3nt: TGCAGTGCTCTCCCTAGCGGGAGAGGTTTTGTCGAGCAGTACTTC
CDR3aa: CSALPSGRGFVEQYF

j_gene: TRBJ1-5
v_gene: TRBV5-1
d_gene: .
abundance: few
CDR3nt: TGCGCCAGCAGCTTGAAAGCGGATCAGCCCCAGCATTTT
CDR3aa: CASSLKADQPQHF

j_gene: TRBJ2-1
v_gene: TRBV7-2
d_gene: TRBD1
abundance: few
CDR3nt: TGTGCCAGCAGCGCCCGGGACAGGTGGCGCGACAATGAGCAGTTCTTC
CDR3aa: CASSARDRWRDNEQFF

j_gene: TRBJ1-2
v_gene: TRBV29-1
d_gene: TRBD1
abundance: few
CDR3nt: TGCAGCGTTGATGGTGGACAGGGACTCTATGGCTACACCTTC
CDR3aa: CSVDGGQGLYGYTF

j_gene: TRBJ2-7
v_gene: TRBV19
d_gene: TRBD1
abundance: few
CDR3nt: TGTGCCAGTAGTCTAGGACAGGGGTACTACGAGCAGTACTTC
CDR3aa: CASSLGQGYYEQYF

j_gene: TRBJ1-1
v_gene: TRBV12-3/TRBV12-4
d_gene: .
abundance: few
CDR3nt: TGTGCCAGCAGTTTCCCAGGGTCCCTTAACACTGAAGCTTTCTTT
CDR3aa: CASSFPGSLNTEAFF

j_gene: TRBJ2-1
v_gene: TRBV24-1
d_gene: .
abundance: .
CDR3nt: TGTGCCACCAGTGATTCGGGTCGGGGGACAGACTACAATGAGCAGTTCTTC
CDR3aa: CATSDSGRGTDYNEQFF

j_gene: TRBJ2-7
v_gene: TRBV5-1
d_gene: TRBD2
abundance: .
CDR3nt: TGCGCCAGCAGCTTTTCCCTAGCGGGAGGGCTCGAGCAGTACTTC
CDR3aa: CASSFSLAGGLEQYF

j_gene: TRBJ2-1
v_gene: TRBV24-1
d_gene: .
abundance: .
CDR3nt: TGTGCCACCAGTGACAATAAGCGGGTAGGCTCCTACAATGAGCAGTTCTTC
CDR3aa: CATSDNKRVGSYNEQFF

j_gene: TRBJ1-1
v_gene: TRBV7-2
d_gene: .
abundance: few
CDR3nt: TGTGCCAGCAGCGAGGGACCGTCTACTGAAGCTTTCTTT
CDR3aa: CASSEGPSTEAFF

j_gene: TRBJ2-7
v_gene: TRBV12-3/TRBV12-4
d_gene: .
abundance: few
CDR3nt: TGTGCCAGCAGTTTCTGGCCCTACGAGCAGTACTTC
CDR3aa: CASSFWPYEQYF

j_gene: TRBJ2-7
v_gene: TRBV7-2
d_gene: TRBD1
abundance: few
CDR3nt: TGTGCCAGCAGCTCTTATGGACAGGCCTACGAGCAGTACTTC
CDR3aa: CASSSYGQAYEQYF

j_gene: TRBJ2-7
v_gene: TRBV24-1
d_gene: .
abundance: few
CDR3nt: TGTGCCACCAGGGACAACTACGAGCAGTACTTC
CDR3aa: CATRDNYEQYF

j_gene: TRBJ2-2
v_gene: TRBV5-1
d_gene: TRBD1
abundance: .
CDR3nt: TGCGCCAGCAGCACGCGACAGGGGGCCTCCGGGGAGCTGTTTTTT
CDR3aa: CASSTRQGASGELFF

j_gene: TRBJ1-5
v_gene: TRBV5-5
d_gene: .
abundance: .
CDR3nt: TGTGCCAGCAGCTTAAAGCCCCAGCATTTT
CDR3aa: CASSLKPQHF

j_gene: TRBJ2-3
v_gene: TRBV5-1
d_gene: .
abundance: .
CDR3nt: TGCGCCAGCAGACCCGGACCCGGGACAGATACGCAGTATTTT
CDR3aa: CASRPGPGTDTQYF

j_gene: TRBJ1-1
v_gene: TRBV29-1
d_gene: .
abundance: few
CDR3nt: TGCAGCGTTCTAACCCAACAGGGTTTTTTCTTT
CDR3aa: CSVLTQQGFFF